Listed below are T cell receptor beta chains from one sample, sequenced in a study of blood T cell repertoires in COVID-19. This table comes from immunoSEQ multiplex PCR, and its TCRdb copy is limited to in-frame clones, with some not included. This table has about 98,000 clones, more than 85% appearing once. What was sequenced was peripheral blood. Receptors originate from a man between 18 and 29 years old with acute or convalescent COVID-19. The CDR3 runs from the conserved cysteine through the conserved F or W. Each record gives: V gene, D gene, CDR3 length, J gene, clone size, CDR3 protein, CDR3 DNA. A D gene is named only where the DNA matches it firmly. For some rows the clone size is stated as once, few or many, or as a class when expanded; others skip it.

>TRBV19|NA|15|TRBJ1-1|NA
CASILRTDMNTEAFF
TGTGCCAGTATCCTTCGGACAGATATGAACACTGAAGCTTTCTTT
>TRBV19|NA|15|TRBJ2-1|NA
CASSKSAGRLYEQFF
TGTGCCAGTAGTAAGTCGGCGGGCCGTCTCTATGAGCAGTTCTTC
>TRBV7-7|TRBD1|16|TRBJ2-2|NA
CASSLGQGASTGELFF
TGTGCCAGCAGCTTAGGACAGGGGGCAAGCACCGGGGAGCTGTTTTTT
>TRBV5-1|TRBD1|16|TRBJ2-2|NA
CASSLVGQGNTGELFF
TGCGCCAGCAGCTTGGTGGGACAGGGGAACACCGGGGAGCTGTTTTTT
>TRBV5-1|TRBD1|16|TRBJ1-2|NA
CASSSGTGTGNYGYTF
TGCGCCAGCAGCTCCGGGACAGGGACGGGTAACTATGGCTACACCTTC
>TRBV7-2|NA|15|TRBJ2-2|NA
CASSLGLSNTGELFF
TGTGCCAGCAGCCTGGGACTTTCGAACACCGGGGAGCTGTTTTTT
>TRBV24-1|NA|12|TRBJ2-1|NA
CATSDLGQEQFF
TGTGCCACCAGTGATTTGGGGCAGGAGCAGTTCTTC
>TRBV6-5|NA|15|TRBJ2-3|NA
CASSIQGGNTDTQYF
TGTGCCAGCAGTATACAGGGAGGGAACACAGATACGCAGTATTTT
>TRBV6-2/TRBV6-3|TRBD1|15|TRBJ1-3|NA
CASSRQGSSGNTIYF
TGTGCCAGCAGCCGACAGGGAAGCTCTGGAAACACCATATATTTT
>TRBV2|TRBD1|18|TRBJ1-6|once
CASSLGTGGAKANSPLHF
TGTGCCAGCAGTCTAGGGACAGGGGGCGCGAAGGCAAATTCACCCCTCCACTTT
>TRBV5-8|TRBD1|16|TRBJ1-5|NA
CASSQPGQGKNQPQHF
TGTGCCAGCAGCCAGCCGGGACAGGGGAAGAATCAGCCCCAGCATTTT
>TRBV27|TRBD1|15|TRBJ2-2|NA
CASSLGTGSTGELFF
TGTGCCAGCAGTTTAGGGACAGGGTCCACCGGGGAGCTGTTTTTT